This T cell receptor (beta chain) was profiled in a study of blood T cell repertoires in COVID-19. Clones were sequenced by immunoSEQ multiplex PCR, and TCRdb holds only the in-frame ones, with some missing. The sample lists tens of thousands of clones; around 83% were seen once. CDR3 length: 14 residues. CDR1 is SNHLY, CDR2 FYNNEI, per germline. Between the trimmed V and J ends, which lost 3 bases and 0 bases, there was a span of 8 bases. The sequencing input was peripheral blood. The source of this sequence is a human donor in a cohort sampled during active COVID-19. The V call is TRBV2, the J call TRBJ2-5; D remains ambiguous. The CDR3: CASSEATHQETQYF. The DNA of the CDR3 is TGTGCCAGCAGTGAGGCCACCCACCAAGAGACCCAGTACTTC.